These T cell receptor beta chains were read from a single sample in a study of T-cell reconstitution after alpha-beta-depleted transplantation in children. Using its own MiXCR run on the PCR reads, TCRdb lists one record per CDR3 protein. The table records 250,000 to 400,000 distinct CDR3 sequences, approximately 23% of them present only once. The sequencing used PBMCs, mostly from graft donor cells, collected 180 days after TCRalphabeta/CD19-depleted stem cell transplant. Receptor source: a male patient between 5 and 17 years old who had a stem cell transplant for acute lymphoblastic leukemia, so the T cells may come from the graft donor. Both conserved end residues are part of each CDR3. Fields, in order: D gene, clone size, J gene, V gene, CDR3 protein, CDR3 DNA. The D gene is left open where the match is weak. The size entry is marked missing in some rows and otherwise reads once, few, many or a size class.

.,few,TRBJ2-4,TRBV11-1,CASSLVRAGPDRLQNIQYF,TGTGCCAGCAGCTTAGTTAGAGCGGGACCGGACAGACTACAAAACATTCAGTACTTC
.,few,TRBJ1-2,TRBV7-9,CASSLRGQYYTF,TGTGCCAGCAGCTTAAGAGGACAGTACTACACCTTC
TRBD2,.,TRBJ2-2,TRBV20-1,CSARTGLAGATGELFF,TGCAGTGCTCGCACGGGACTAGCGGGAGCGACCGGGGAGCTGTTTTTT
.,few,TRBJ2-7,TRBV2,CASSEAGTEQYF,TGTGCCAGCAGTGAAGCGGGAACAGAGCAGTACTTC
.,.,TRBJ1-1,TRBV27,CASSYGWSTEAFF,TGTGCCAGCAGTTACGGTTGGAGCACTGAAGCTTTCTTT
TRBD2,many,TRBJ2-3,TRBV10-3,CAISELLAGTTDTQYF,TGTGCCATCAGTGAGTTATTAGCGGGAACCACAGATACGCAGTATTTT
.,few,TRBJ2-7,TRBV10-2,CASSDTGETYEQYF,TGCGCCAGCAGTGATACAGGTGAGACCTACGAGCAGTACTTC
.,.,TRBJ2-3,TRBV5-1,CASSLERRSTDTQYF,TGCGCCAGCAGCTTGGAGCGGAGGAGCACAGATACGCAGTATTTT
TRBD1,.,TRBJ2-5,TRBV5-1,CASSFYRQGVETQYF,TGCGCCAGCAGTTTTTATCGACAGGGAGTGGAGACCCAGTACTTC
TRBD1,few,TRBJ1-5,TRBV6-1,CASSGDRGVQPQHF,TGTGCCAGCAGTGGGGACAGGGGTGTTCAGCCCCAGCATTTT
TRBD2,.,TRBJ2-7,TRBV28,CASKGLAGGPYEQYF,TGTGCCAGCAAAGGACTAGCGGGAGGGCCTTACGAGCAGTACTTC
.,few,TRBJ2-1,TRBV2,CASRGRSYNEQFF,TGTGCCAGCAGGGGGAGAAGTTACAATGAGCAGTTCTTC